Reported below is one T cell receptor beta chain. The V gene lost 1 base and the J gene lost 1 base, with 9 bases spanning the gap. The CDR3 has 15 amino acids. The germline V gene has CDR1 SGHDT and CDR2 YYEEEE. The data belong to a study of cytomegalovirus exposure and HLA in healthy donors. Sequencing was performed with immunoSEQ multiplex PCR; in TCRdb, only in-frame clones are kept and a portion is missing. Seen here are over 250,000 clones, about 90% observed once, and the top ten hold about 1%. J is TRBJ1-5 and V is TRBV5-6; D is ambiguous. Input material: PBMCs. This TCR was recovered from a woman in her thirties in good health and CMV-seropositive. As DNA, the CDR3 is TGTGCCAGCAGCTTGATTTCTGAGAGCAATCAGCCCCAGCATTTT. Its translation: CASSLISESNQPQHF.